This entry lists 7 T cell receptor beta chains sequenced from one sample in a study of tumor-infiltrating lymphocytes in primary liver carcinoma. The authors made TCR beta cDNA from 500 ng total RNA with a constant-region primer. Libraries covering TCR beta were generated through three nested multiplex PCR rounds (using a slightly modified ARM-PCR). The first two PCR rounds used TRBV1-TRBV30 primers with a Cbeta primer, 9 to 11 cycles each. TCRdb ran MiXCR on the multiplex PCR reads and lists one entry per CDR3 protein. Of tens of thousands of distinct CDR3 sequences listed, 72% are singletons. Bulk tissue was left unsorted, and RNA and DNA were co-extracted from about 19-30 mg of it. The sequenced material came from liver tumor tissue from sampling region 1. Subset denoted: tumor region T1, superior pole. These receptors were taken from a man aged 35 to 55 with primary liver carcinoma and hepatitis B virus infection.

Points on this clonotype: The junction departs from germline at one end; a sequencing error may be responsible. The chain is built from TRBV12-3 or TRBV12-4 and TRBJ2-3, with 8 bases aligning to TRBD2. CDR3 length: 16 amino acids. This CDR3 reads CAISSLSGSATDTQYF. The CDR3 region has the DNA TGTGCCATCAGTTCCCTAAGCGGGAGTGCTACAGATACGCAGTATTTT.

This clonotype was counted at least ten times. The chain combines TRBV6-2 or TRBV6-3 with TRBJ2-7, with TRBD1 identical over 11 bases. The CDR3 totals 15 residues. V lost 6 bases, J lost 5 bases, and 9 bases stayed unmatched. Germline CDR1 and CDR2: MNHEY and SVGEGT. The DNA for the CDR3 is TGTGCCAGCAGCTCCCCGGGACAGGGGGACGACGAGCAGTACTTC. This gives the protein CASSSPGQGDDEQYF.

Concerning this clonotype itself: The junction differs from germline at one of its ends, possibly a read error. The chain joins TRBV11-1 to TRBJ2-2; weak D call: TRBD2 (6 bases). Germline V gene sequence: CDR1 SGHAT, CDR2 FQDESV (reference sequence). This CDR3 comprises 12 residues. The chain's CDR3 is CASSSNTGGLFF. As DNA, the CDR3 is TGTGCCAGCAGTTCGAACACCGGGGGGCTGTTTTTT. The variable domain in full, completed from reference TRBV11-1 and TRBJ2-2, reads EAEVAQSPRYKITEKSQAVAFWCDPISGHATLYWYRQILGQGPELLVQFQDESVVDDSQLPKDRFSAERLKGVDSTLKIQPAELGDSAMYLCASSSNTGGLFFGEGSRLTVL.

This clonotype occurred a few times. This may come from a read error, since a much larger clone is one base off. CDR3 sequence reads: CAGSQVDYTDTQYF. The CDR3 DNA sequence: TGTGCCGGCAGCCAAGTAGACTACACAGATACGCAGTATTTT. This sequence joins TRBV14 and TRBJ2-3; TRBD2 is a possible D gene (5 bases). This CDR3 is 14 amino acids long. Germline loops: CDR1 SGHDN, CDR2 FVKESK. Combining the CDR3 with reference TRBV14 and TRBJ2-3 gives the whole variable domain EAGVTQFPSHSVIEKGQTVTLRCDPISGHDNLYWYRRVMGKEIKFLLHFVKESKQDESGMPNNRFLAERTGGTYSTLKVQPAELEDSGVYFCAGSQVDYTDTQYFGPGTRLTVL.

The table lists this clonotype with a few counts. No conserved phenylalanine or tryptophan ends this CDR3, so it is likely a read error. Here the CDR3 DNA reads TGTGCCAGCAGCTGGGGGGGGAGCTCCTACAATGGGCAGTTCTCC. Translated, it gives CASSWGGSSYNGQFS. This chain connects TRBV11-2 to TRBJ2-1; 7 bases align to TRBD2. The CDR3 is made up of 15 amino acids. Germline lookup yields CDR1 SGHAT and CDR2 FQNNGV.

Remarks on this clonotype: The germline gene is not matched at one end of the junction; a read error may be the cause. The CDR3 region is CVSSTGQGGKQYF. In nucleotides, the CDR3 is TGTGTCAGCAGTACGGGACAGGGAGGGAAGCAGTACTTC. The genes are TRBV6-5 and TRBJ2-7, with TRBD1 matching 9 bases. The CDR3 has 13 residues. Germline V gene data show CDR1 as MNHEY and CDR2 as SVGAGI.

This chain links TRBV12-3 or TRBV12-4 with TRBJ2-7, with D perhaps matching TRBD1 or TRBD2 (5 bases each). This CDR3 region has 13 residues. Trimming stripped 9 bases from V and 7 bases from J, with 19 bases between. The CDR3 coding sequence is TGTGCCAGTAGGCCCATGGGGGAGCGAGAGCAGTACTTC. Translation gives CASRPMGEREQYF.